This section outlines one TCR beta chain sequence together with its context. The antigen this receptor binds is unknown. It has no much larger one-base neighbor in the sample; base qualities were not kept. V is cut back by 0 bases and J by 4 bases, with 12 bases in the junction unmatched. Measured from the cysteine to the phenylalanine, the CDR3 is 17 residues long. Here the CDR3 DNA is all that survives: 51 bases in frame from base 1. Based on the germline V gene (reference sequence), the CDR1 and CDR2 sequences are SGHNT and YYREEE. Using the deep immunoSEQ assay, multiplex PCR amplified TCR CDR3 regions from genomic DNA. Genomic DNA extracted from each cell subset was distributed evenly over all wells of several immunoSEQ 96-well plates, and each plate served as one replicate. Each replicate PCR for sorted subsets received 150 to 250 ng genomic DNA, equal to some 32,000 T cell genomes. Purified libraries were measured with a Qubit 3.0 fluorometer, size-checked on a Bioanalyzer 2100, and measured again with the KAPA Library Quantification kit. A separate single-read 150-cycle Illumina NextSeq 550 flow cell was used to sequence each immunoSEQ 96-well plate. The authors processed their data as follows. Because only junctional sequences without quality scores were contained in the immunoSEQ output, filtering matching that applied to full-length reads could not be performed. To assign V/J genes and CDR3, sequences were annotated against IMGT germline references using PyIR, a Python wrapper for IgBLAST v1.9. Reads were filtered out if the reads had weak V/J assignments (E-value above 1e-6), no CDR3, stop codons, out-of-frame junctions, or ambiguous translated residues. A V3J clonotype was defined by an identical inferred V gene, J gene, and CDR3 amino acid sequence. To compute the percentage overlap between repertoires, the number of shared unique clonotypes was divided by the size of the smaller repertoire. Three approaches were used to assess repertoire richness: RTK rarefaction, the Chao1 estimator, and Recon v2.1 estimates of unobserved clonotypes. OLGA was used to compute generation probabilities for all TCRbeta clonotypes that the gDNA method yielded from four donors. TCRdb limited this immuneACCESS table to in-frame rearrangements with V and J called. A share of clones is missing; checked studies link under half to unresolved V genes, and the rest is unexplained. V and J calls and clone size are given by that table; D and trimming were obtained from the DNA. This sample has some 1 million clones in its table, and under 80% of those were observed once. The top ten hold approximately 1.5% of the sample.

These data come from a study of shared clonotypes between healthy human individuals (dated by TCRdb to about 2020). Regarding the complete study: The cohort included three men and a couple of women between 18 and 49 years of age. Libraries were prepared and TCR repertoires were sequenced by different laboratories using diverse techniques, in order to increase sequencing depth and limit assay-specific biases. For each donor, CD4 naive and CD4 memory were each run on three plates, CD8 naive on two plates, and CD8 memory on one plate. Blood TCR repertoires of about five healthy adults were deeply sequenced to estimate repertoire size and the extent of clonotype sharing between individuals. Leukapheresis yielded between about 0.9 and 8.9 billion PBMCs per donor. Beyond this particular receptor, the publication reports: Clonotypes shared by all four sorted-subset donors showed higher generation probabilities than non-shared clonotypes. Pairwise subsampling led to the expectation that sequencing depth would affect the degree of clonotype sharing among donors. When several donors were compared, the shared fraction of clonotypes was about 5% for naive CD4, over 3% for naive CD8, more than 2% for memory CD4, and less than 0.5% for memory CD8. Sampling was restricted to blood, and TCR repertoires in tissues likely differ from the TCR repertoires found in blood. The small number of donors limited the genetic and exposure-history diversity represented. Naive subsets generally had larger estimated clonotype richness than memory subsets. Even with the large sequencing depth, rarefaction of the sorted-subset datasets indicated that sequencing was incomplete.

Healthy HIV-negative adults with no recently reported acute infections or vaccinations were included as donors. All donors were Caucasian adults living in Nashville, Tennessee, USA. CD4+ T cells were enriched by magnetic negative selection; naive cells were then positively selected on CD45RA, and the negative fraction formed the memory subset. Blood was collected by leukapheresis, and PBMCs were isolated by Ficoll-Histopaque density gradient centrifugation and then cryopreserved in liquid nitrogen vapor phase. Analytical flow cytometry was used to check the purity and quantity of each magnetically sorted T cell population. From each sorted fraction, genomic DNA was isolated and quantified by UV absorbance on a Nanodrop 2000c.

Rearrangement joined TRBV5-4 to TRBJ1-2, and TRBD1 aligns with 7 junction nucleotides. What was sequenced was memory CD4+ T cells sorted from blood. The sample's cell subset or site label, in plain terms: CD45RA-negative fraction. This TCR derives from a man aged 18 to 29 in good health. The CDR3 in this case is CASSLVTGTAKSYGYTF. The sequenced DNA: TGTGCCAGCAGCTTGGTAACTGGGACAGCGAAATCCTATGGCTACACCTTC.